This TCR beta chain was observed in a study of neoadjuvant anti-PD-1 for oral cavity cancer (dated by TCRdb to about 2021). Notes on the research overall: Three to four biweekly doses of nivolumab at 3 mg/kg were mostly administered to patients before curative-intent surgical resection. Patients without progression received a fourth nivolumab dose around day 43 and underwent definitive surgical resection on days 50-56. Under RECIST 1.1, patients with complete response, partial response or stable disease were classed as responders, and patients with progression were classed as non-responders. A roughly 30% response rate was observed in the parent correlative cohort, in which more than 9 patients were included. Paper-wide results and their limitations: After neoadjuvant nivolumab, T cell clonality (Gini index) in PBMCs was significantly higher in non-responders than in responders. Higher pretreatment blood Treg/Th17 ratios correlated with higher pretreatment blood TCRbeta clonality and lower post-treatment tumor TCRbeta clonality. Only three patients per response group were included in the TCR analyses, and larger cohorts for validation were called for by the authors.

V drops 0 bases and J drops 6 bases, leaving 15 bases in between. From the germline V gene, CDR1 is KGHSH and CDR2 is LQKENI. The cysteine opens and the phenylalanine closes a CDR3 of 15 amino acids. Just CDR3 DNA is preserved here, 45 bases in frame from base 1. PBMC libraries used mostly about 480 ng of input genomic DNA for deep sequencing, with six replicates per sample. The immunoSEQ hsTCRbeta kit was used to prepare TCRbeta libraries, following the manufacturer's instructions. The completed libraries were mixed into a single pool at 3 nM, then sequenced with an Illumina NovaSeq 6000 S4 flow cell. In the source study's methods: Raw data preprocessing and quality control were performed with the immunoSEQ Analyzer. The analysis was restricted to productive rearrangements, with each unique CDR3 amino acid sequence defining a clonotype. Using the R package tcR, the researchers computed the Gini-Simpson index as their estimate of repertoire clonality. Student's t test was used to compare Gini indices, while Pearson correlation assessed associations with tumor size change. Not all clones reach the TCRdb copy of this immuneACCESS table, which keeps in-frame sequences only. Checked studies attribute under half of the gap to unresolved V genes and leave the rest unexplained. Clone size and V and J calls were adopted from that table, with D and trimming inferred from the DNA. The sample yields about 39,000 clones; approximately 80% were counted once. The ten largest account for around 5.1% of the sample.

As regards this clone: The antigen it recognizes is unknown. Per-base qualities were not stored, and no clone one base away is much larger.

The time point label for this specimen denotes: after neoadjuvant nivolumab, at surgical resection. None of the patients had received prior systemic or radiation treatment, and all were newly diagnosed with stage II-IVA oral cavity squamous cell carcinoma. Everyone in the cohort had locally advanced, HPV-negative oral cavity squamous cell carcinoma. Peripheral blood mononuclear cells were analyzed directly, without maintenance or expansion in culture. Samples were obtained from a longitudinal correlative study of a single-arm phase II trial of neoadjuvant nivolumab in oral cavity squamous cell carcinoma. Genomic DNA-based TCRbeta sequencing was performed on subject-matched pre- and post-treatment PBMCs and tumors from three responders and three non-responders. Peripheral blood mononuclear cells were collected once before nivolumab treatment and again after treatment, at the time of surgery. The Maxwell RSC DNA from Cells kit was used to isolate genomic DNA from PBMCs.

This chain joins TRBV18 to TRBJ2-7; the D gene is perhaps TRBD1, on 5 matching bases. Sequenced here: PBMCs, sampled after nivolumab (anti-PD-1) treatment. This receptor was taken from a person aged 35 to 85 with oral cavity squamous cell carcinoma. CDR3 loop: CASSPPSGRAFEQYF. The sequence in DNA is TGTGCCAGCTCACCACCCTCGGGCAGGGCTTTCGAGCAGTACTTC.